Here is one TCR beta chain with its context. No antigen is known for it. CDR1 DFQATT and CDR2 SNEGSKA come from the germline V gene (reference sequence). J gave up 11 bases and V 5 bases, and 8 bases lay outside the gene matches. This CDR3 contains 11 residues. The entry originates in a study of PD-1 blockade in classical Hodgkin lymphoma. Study-level results: At baseline, newly diagnosed patients reportedly showed less TCR diversity than healthy donors.

Every patient relapsed after autologous stem cell transplantation, and brentuximab vedotin exposure varied. Here immunoSEQ multiplex PCR was the method, and the copy in TCRdb shows in-frame clones only, minus some. The data contain 95,000 to 100,000 clones, around 88% of them singletons. This TCR came from a human donor with classical Hodgkin lymphoma. Specimen: peripheral blood mononuclear cells (PBMCs), collected before the second cycle of nivolumab. The chain carries TRBV20-1 and TRBJ1-1, with 7 bases that match TRBD1. The CDR3 nucleotides are TGCAGTGCTGCTAGGGGGCGCGGGGCTTTCTTT. Protein sequence: CSAARGRGAFF.